The present entry profiles one T cell receptor (beta chain) with its context. An input of roughly 0.45 to 1 ug of RNA was subjected to reverse transcription using random hexamers. TCRdb ran MiXCR on the immunoSEQ multiplex PCR reads and lists one entry per CDR3 protein. Here the sample spans approximately 150,000 distinct CDR3 sequences, around 90% being singletons. This sample was taken from a study of CD8 T cells in Susac syndrome. Germline loops: CDR1 SGHTA, CDR2 FQGNSA. The V gene lost 1 base and the J gene lost 2 bases, with 5 bases spanning the gap. The CDR3 extends over 13 amino acids. The authors carried out high-throughput sequencing of TCR beta. They applied it to CD8+ and CD4+ T cells obtained from blood. CD8+ and CD4+ T cells were negatively isolated; TEMRA cells were FACS-enriched.

Sequences were obtained from CD4+ T cells from PBMCs. The sequence derives from a human donor in good health. This sequence joins TRBV7-2 and TRBJ2-5; no definite D call. The DNA for the CDR3 is TGTGCCAGCAGCTTAGGGTTTCAAGAGACCCAGTACTTC. Protein: CASSLGFQETQYF.